Presented here are 15 T cell receptor beta chains from one specimen sequenced in a study of OX40 agonist ivuxolimab in advanced cancers. Sequencing used immunoSEQ multiplex PCR; TCRdb keeps in-frame clones, though not all of them. Found here are about 94,000 clones, more than 75% of them singletons; the top ten hold about 0.33%. This specimen was CD4+ or CD8+ T cells sorted from blood, taken in a trial of the OX40 agonist ivuxolimab. The receptors originated from an adult with an advanced solid tumor such as melanoma, head and neck, liver or kidney cancer.

CDR3 protein: CAWSVPGQVGTDTQYF. CDR3 coding DNA: TGTGCCTGGAGTGTTCCAGGACAGGTTGGCACAGATACGCAGTATTTT. The gene calls are TRBV30 and TRBJ2-3, with 7 bases identical to TRBD1. Germline trimming cut 0 bases from V and 1 base from J; bases unmatched to any gene: 7. The germline gives CDR1 GTSNPN, CDR2 SVGIG (reference sequence). This CDR3 has 16 amino acids.

The chain uses TRBV7-6 and TRBJ2-5; 9 bases are shared with TRBD1. V was clipped by 4 bases and J by 5 bases; unmatched bases: 5. This CDR3 is built from 14 residues. Germline V gives CDR1 SGHVS, CDR2 FNYEAQ. DNA for the CDR3: TGTGCCAGCAGCTCCGACAGGGGGACGGAGACCCAGTACTTC. Amino acids: CASSSDRGTETQYF. The variable domain in full, completed from reference TRBV7-6 and TRBJ2-5, reads GAGVSQSPRYKVTKRGQDVALRCDPISGHVSLYWYRQALGQGPEFLTYFNYEAQQDKSGLPNDRFSAERPEGSISTLTIQRTEQRDSAMYRCASSSDRGTETQYFGPGTRLLVL.

The chain has TRBV5-4 and TRBJ2-3; D remains ambiguous. V was shortened by 2 bases and J by 0 bases, with 10 bases between the two germline ends. Germline V gives CDR1 SGHNT, CDR2 YYREEE (reference sequence). This CDR3 spans 15 amino acids. CDR3 sequence: CASSFRQPSTDTQYF. In DNA form, the CDR3 reads TGTGCCAGCAGCTTCCGGCAGCCTAGCACAGATACGCAGTATTTT. The full variable domain, in which reference TRBV5-4 and TRBJ2-3 provide the parts outside the CDR3, is ETGVTQSPTHLIKTRGQQVTLRCSSQSGHNTVSWYQQALGQGPQFIFQYYREEENGRGNFPPRFSGLQFPNYSSELNVNALELDDSALYLCASSFRQPSTDTQYFGPGTRLTVL.

V is TRBV18 and J is TRBJ1-2, with D maybe TRBD1 (5 bases). The CDR3 covers 12 residues. The V gene's germline CDR1 is KGHSH and CDR2 LQKENI. V lost 4 bases and J lost 9, with 12 bases in between. DNA for the CDR3: TGTGCCAGCTCACTACGGGACGAAAGCTACACCTTC. Encoded protein: CASSLRDESYTF.

This clone is a singleton in its sample. The chain combines TRBV19 with TRBJ1-2; D remains ambiguous. Trimming left V 4 bases short and J 8 bases short, with 8 bases between. The germline gives CDR1 LNHDA, CDR2 SQIVND (reference sequence). The CDR3 runs to 11 residues. The CDR3: CASSRLQGYTF. DNA for the CDR3: TGTGCCAGTAGTAGACTACAGGGCTACACCTTC.

The rearrangement joins TRBV27 to TRBJ1-1; tentative D call: TRBD1 (5 bases). The CDR3 length is 14 residues. Germline-derived CDR1 and CDR2 are MNHEY and SMNVEV (reference sequence). Trimming removed 6 bases at V and 5 bases at J, with 16 bases between. CDR3: CASRSLRGGTEAFF. As DNA, the CDR3 is TGTGCCAGCAGATCACTTAGGGGTGGGACTGAAGCTTTCTTT.

Comments on this clone: The junction and the germline gene differ at one end; a read error may be behind it. V usage is TRBV10-3 and J usage is TRBJ2-7, with TRBD1 as a possible D gene (5 bases). The CDR3 totals 10 residues. Germline V gene data show CDR1 as ENHRY and CDR2 as SYGVKD. The CDR3: CAISAPGLQF. Written as DNA, the CDR3 is TGTGCCATCAGTGCCCCAGGGCTCCAGTTC.

The gene calls are TRBV7-9 and TRBJ2-7; D perhaps matches TRBD2 (5 bases). The V end lost 4 bases, the J end lost 7 bases, and 11 bases lay between the germline ends. Germline V gene lookup returns CDR1 SEHNR and CDR2 FQNEAQ (reference sequence). The CDR3 loop spans 12 amino acids. CDR3 sequence: CASSSNGVEQYF. The CDR3 bases are TGTGCCAGCAGCTCGAACGGGGTGGAGCAGTACTTC.

This clone occurred a few times. The rearrangement links TRBV7-9 to TRBJ1-1, with D uncertain. CDR3 length: 14 amino acids. Germline V CDR1 and CDR2: SEHNR, FQNEAQ (reference sequence). The V and J ends lost 1 base and 1 base respectively, with 7 bases between them. Here the CDR3 reads CASSLDPGNTEAFF. The CDR3 nucleotides are TGTGCCAGCAGCTTAGACCCGGGGAACACTGAAGCTTTCTTT.

V and J are TRBV11-2 and TRBJ2-7; no clear D gene. Germline assignment: CDR1 SGHAT and CDR2 FQNNGV. The CDR3 runs to 13 residues. Trimming removed 2 bases from V and 3 bases from J, with 8 bases in between. The DNA for the CDR3 is TGTGCCAGCAGCTTAAACAGCTACTACGAGCAGTACTTC. Protein product: CASSLNSYYEQYF.

The chain links TRBV6-6 to TRBJ2-1; perhaps TRBD2 as D (5 bases). Trimming pared 7 bases from V and 8 bases from J, leaving 15 bases between. There are 13 residues in the CDR3. The germline CDR1 and CDR2 sequences are MNHNY and SVGAGI (reference sequence). The CDR3 nucleotides read TGTGCCAGCAAAGCGGTCGACGGGGATGAGCAGTTCTTC. Translation gives CASKAVDGDEQFF.

The V call is TRBV6-5, the J call TRBJ2-1; perhaps TRBD2 as D (5 bases). The germline CDR1 and CDR2 sequences are MNHEY and SVGAGI. The CDR3 sequence is 15 residues long. The V end was cut by 5 bases, the J end by 4 bases, with 15 bases between. CDR3: CASSPRERLYNEQFF. The DNA for the CDR3 is TGTGCCAGCAGTCCCCGGGAACGATTATACAATGAGCAGTTCTTC.

This clone was seen more than once but under ten times. The CDR3 DNA is TGTGCCAGCAGCTATGGCGACAGGGTGGACTATGGCTACACCTTC. Its translation is CASSYGDRVDYGYTF. The chain joins TRBV7-2 to TRBJ1-2, with 7 bases identical to TRBD1. After removal of 4 bases from V and 3 bases from J, the junction contained 8 bases not matched to a gene. This CDR3 contains 15 residues. Germline loops: CDR1 SGHTA, CDR2 FQGNSA. The variable domain in full, completed from reference TRBV7-2 and TRBJ1-2, reads GAGVSQSPSNKVTEKGKDVELRCDPISGHTALYWYRQSLGQGLEFLIYFQGNSAPDKSGLPSDRFSAERTGGSVSTLTIQRTQQEDSAVYLCASSYGDRVDYGYTFGSGTRLTVV.

This clone was seen more than once but under ten times. This chain uses TRBV19 with TRBJ2-3; a possible D gene is TRBD2 (6 bases). There are 13 residues in the CDR3. Trimming pared 6 bases from V and 2 bases from J, leaving 9 bases between. Germline V gives CDR1 LNHDA, CDR2 SQIVND (reference sequence). The CDR3 bases are TGTGCCAGTAGCTGGACTATCACAGATACGCAGTATTTT. Amino acids: CASSWTITDTQYF.

In DNA form, the CDR3 reads TGTGCAAGTCGCCCCGGACAGGACGGGGAGCTGTTTTTT. Translating gives CASRPGQDGELFF. The V gene is TRBV12-2, the J gene TRBJ2-2; the table names TRBD1, a call not compared with the DNA. TRBV12-2 is recorded as a pseudogene. The CDR3 runs to 13 residues.